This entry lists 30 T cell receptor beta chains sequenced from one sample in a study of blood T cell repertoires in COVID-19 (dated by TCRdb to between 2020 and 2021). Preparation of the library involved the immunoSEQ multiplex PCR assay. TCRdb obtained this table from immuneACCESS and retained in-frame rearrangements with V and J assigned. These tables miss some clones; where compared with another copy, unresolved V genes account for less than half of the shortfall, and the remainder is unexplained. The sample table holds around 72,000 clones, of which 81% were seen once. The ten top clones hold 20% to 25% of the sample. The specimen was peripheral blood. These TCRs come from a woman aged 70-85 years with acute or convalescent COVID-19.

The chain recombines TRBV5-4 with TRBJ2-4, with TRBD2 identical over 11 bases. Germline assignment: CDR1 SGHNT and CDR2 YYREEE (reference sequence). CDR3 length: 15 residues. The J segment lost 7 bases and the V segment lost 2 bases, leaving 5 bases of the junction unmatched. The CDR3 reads CASSLRVAGGNIQYF. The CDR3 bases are TGTGCCAGCAGCTTAAGGGTAGCGGGAGGGAACATTCAGTACTTC.

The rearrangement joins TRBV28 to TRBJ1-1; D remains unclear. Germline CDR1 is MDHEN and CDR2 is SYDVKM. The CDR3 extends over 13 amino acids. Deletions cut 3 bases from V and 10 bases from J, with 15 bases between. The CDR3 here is CASSFFGKGGAFF. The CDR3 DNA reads TGTGCCAGCAGTTTTTTCGGGAAAGGCGGAGCTTTCTTT.

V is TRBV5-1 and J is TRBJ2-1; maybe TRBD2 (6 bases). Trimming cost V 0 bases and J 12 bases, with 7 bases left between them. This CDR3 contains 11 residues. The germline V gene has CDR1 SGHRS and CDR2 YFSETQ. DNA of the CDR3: TGCGCCAGCAGCTTGGGGCGGGGGCAGTTCTTC. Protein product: CASSLGRGQFF.

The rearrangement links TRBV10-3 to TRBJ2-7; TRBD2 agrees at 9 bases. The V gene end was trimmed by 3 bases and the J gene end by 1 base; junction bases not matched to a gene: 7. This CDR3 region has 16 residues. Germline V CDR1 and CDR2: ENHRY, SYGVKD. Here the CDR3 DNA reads TGTGCCATCAGTGAAACGCCGGGACTAGCTTCCTACGAGCAGTACTTC. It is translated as CAISETPGLASYEQYF.

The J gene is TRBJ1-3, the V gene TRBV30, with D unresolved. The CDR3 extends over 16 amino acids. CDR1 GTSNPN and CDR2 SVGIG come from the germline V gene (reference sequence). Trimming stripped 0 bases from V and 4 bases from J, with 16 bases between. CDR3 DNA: TGTGCCTGGAGTGTACGGTCCTTGGCGGGCGGAAACACCATATATTTT. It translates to CAWSVRSLAGGNTIYF.

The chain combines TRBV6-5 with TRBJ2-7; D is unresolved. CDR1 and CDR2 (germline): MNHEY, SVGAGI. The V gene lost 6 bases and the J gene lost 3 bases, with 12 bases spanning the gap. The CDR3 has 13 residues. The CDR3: CASRPLQVYEQYF. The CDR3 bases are TGTGCCAGCAGACCGTTGCAGGTCTACGAGCAGTACTTC.

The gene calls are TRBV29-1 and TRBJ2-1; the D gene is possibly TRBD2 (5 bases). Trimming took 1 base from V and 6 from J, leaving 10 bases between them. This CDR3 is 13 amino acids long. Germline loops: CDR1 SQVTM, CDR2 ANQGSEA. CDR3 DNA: TGCAGCGTTGAAGCGGTGCGGGCCAATGAGCAGTTCTTC. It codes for CSVEAVRANEQFF.

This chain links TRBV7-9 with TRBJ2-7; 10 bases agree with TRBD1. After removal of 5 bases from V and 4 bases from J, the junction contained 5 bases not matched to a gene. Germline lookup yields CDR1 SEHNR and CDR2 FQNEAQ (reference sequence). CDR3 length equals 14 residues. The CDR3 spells CASSPRQGAYEQYF. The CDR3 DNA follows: TGTGCCAGCAGCCCTCGACAGGGGGCATACGAGCAGTACTTC.

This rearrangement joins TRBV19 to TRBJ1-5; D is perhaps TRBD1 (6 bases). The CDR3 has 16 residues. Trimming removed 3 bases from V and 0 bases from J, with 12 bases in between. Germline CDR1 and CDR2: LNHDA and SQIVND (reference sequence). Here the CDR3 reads CASSIQGLNSNQPQHF. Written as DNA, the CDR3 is TGTGCCAGTAGTATCCAGGGGCTAAATAGCAATCAGCCCCAGCATTTT.

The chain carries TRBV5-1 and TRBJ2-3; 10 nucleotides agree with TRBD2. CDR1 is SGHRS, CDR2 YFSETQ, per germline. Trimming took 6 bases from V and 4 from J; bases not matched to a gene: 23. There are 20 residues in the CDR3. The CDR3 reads CASKTLLLASGSQVADTQYF. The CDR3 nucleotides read TGCGCCAGCAAGACATTGCTCCTGGCTAGCGGGAGTCAAGTTGCAGATACGCAGTATTTT.

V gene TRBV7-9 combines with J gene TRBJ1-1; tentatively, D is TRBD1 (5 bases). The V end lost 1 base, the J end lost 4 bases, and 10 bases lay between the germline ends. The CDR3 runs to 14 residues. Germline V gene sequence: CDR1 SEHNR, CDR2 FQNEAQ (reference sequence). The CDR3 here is CASSLGGAGTEAFF. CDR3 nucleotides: TGTGCCAGCAGCTTAGGGGGCGCCGGCACTGAAGCTTTCTTT.

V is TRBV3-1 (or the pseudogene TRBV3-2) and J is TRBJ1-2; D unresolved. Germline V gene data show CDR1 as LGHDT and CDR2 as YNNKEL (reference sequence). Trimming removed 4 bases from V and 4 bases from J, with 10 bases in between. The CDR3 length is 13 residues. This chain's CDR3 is CASSPFEGYGYTF. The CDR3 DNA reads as TGTGCCAGCAGCCCATTCGAGGGCTATGGCTACACCTTC.

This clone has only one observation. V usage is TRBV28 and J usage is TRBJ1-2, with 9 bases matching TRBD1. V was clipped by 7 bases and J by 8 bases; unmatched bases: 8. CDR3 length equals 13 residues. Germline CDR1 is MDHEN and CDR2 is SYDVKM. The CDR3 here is CASTSGGQGGYTF. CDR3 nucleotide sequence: TGTGCCAGCACCTCAGGGGGACAGGGCGGCTACACCTTC.

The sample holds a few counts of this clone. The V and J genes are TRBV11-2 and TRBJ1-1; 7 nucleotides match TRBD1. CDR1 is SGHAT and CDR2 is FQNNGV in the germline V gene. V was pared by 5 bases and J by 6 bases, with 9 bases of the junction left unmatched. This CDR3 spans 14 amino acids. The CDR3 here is CASSHSPGGSEAFF. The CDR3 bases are TGTGCCAGCAGCCATTCTCCAGGGGGATCTGAAGCTTTCTTT. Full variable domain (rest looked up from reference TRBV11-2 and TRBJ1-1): EAGVAQSPRYKIIEKRQSVAFWCNPISGHATLYWYQQILGQGPKLLIQFQNNGVVDDSQLPKDRFSAERLKGVDSTLKIQPAKLEDSAVYLCASSHSPGGSEAFFGQGTRLTVV.

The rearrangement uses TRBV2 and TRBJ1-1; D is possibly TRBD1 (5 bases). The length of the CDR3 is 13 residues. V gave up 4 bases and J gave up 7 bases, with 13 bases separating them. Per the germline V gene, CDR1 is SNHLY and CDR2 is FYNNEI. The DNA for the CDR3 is TGTGCCAGCAGTGGTGGAGGGACTGGTGAAGCTTTCTTT. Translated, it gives CASSGGGTGEAFF.

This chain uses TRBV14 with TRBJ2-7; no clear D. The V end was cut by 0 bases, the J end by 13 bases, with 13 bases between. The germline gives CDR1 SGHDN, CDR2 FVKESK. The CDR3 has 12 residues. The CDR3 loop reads CASSQERSVSYF. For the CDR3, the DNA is TGTGCCAGCAGCCAAGAAAGAAGCGTTAGCTACTTC.

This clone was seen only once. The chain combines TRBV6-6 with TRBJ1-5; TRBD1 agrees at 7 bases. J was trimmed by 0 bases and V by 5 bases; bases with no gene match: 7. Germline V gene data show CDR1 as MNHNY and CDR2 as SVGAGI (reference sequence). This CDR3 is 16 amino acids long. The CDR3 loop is CASSPKQGISNQPQHF. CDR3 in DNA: TGTGCCAGCAGTCCCAAACAGGGGATTAGCAATCAGCCCCAGCATTTT.

The CDR3 DNA follows: TGTGCCAGCTCAAGCGGACAGGGATTGAACACTGAAGCTTTCTTT. Encoded protein: CASSSGQGLNTEAFF. V and J are TRBV18 and TRBJ1-1; 8 bases map to TRBD1. This CDR3 has 15 amino acids. The germline CDR1 and CDR2 sequences are KGHSH and LQKENI. V was clipped by 5 bases and J by 0 bases; unmatched bases: 5.

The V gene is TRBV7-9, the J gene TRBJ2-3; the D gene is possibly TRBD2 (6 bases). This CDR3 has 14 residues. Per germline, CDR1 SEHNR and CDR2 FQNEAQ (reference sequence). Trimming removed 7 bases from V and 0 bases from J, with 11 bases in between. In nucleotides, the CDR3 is TGTGCCAGCAAAAGCGGGTCTAGCACAGATACGCAGTATTTT. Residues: CASKSGSSTDTQYF. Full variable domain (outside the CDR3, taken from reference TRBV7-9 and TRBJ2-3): DTGVSQNPRHKITKRGQNVTFRCDPISEHNRLYWYRQTLGQGPEFLTYFQNEAQLEKSRLLSDRFSAERPKGSFSTLEIQRTEQGDSAMYLCASKSGSSTDTQYFGPGTRLTVL.

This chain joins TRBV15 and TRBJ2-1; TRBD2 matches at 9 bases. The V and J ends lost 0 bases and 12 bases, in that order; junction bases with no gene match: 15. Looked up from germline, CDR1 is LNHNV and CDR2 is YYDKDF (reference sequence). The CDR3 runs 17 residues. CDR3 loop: CATSREFNSGSLRMQFF. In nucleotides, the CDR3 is TGTGCCACCAGCAGAGAATTTAATAGCGGGAGCCTTCGGATGCAGTTCTTC. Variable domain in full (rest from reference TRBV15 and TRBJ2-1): DAMVIQNPRYQVTQFGKPVTLSCSQTLNHNVMYWYQQKSSQAPKLLFHYYDKDFNNEADTPDNFQSRRPNTSFCFLDIRSPGLGDTAMYLCATSREFNSGSLRMQFFGPGTRLTVL.

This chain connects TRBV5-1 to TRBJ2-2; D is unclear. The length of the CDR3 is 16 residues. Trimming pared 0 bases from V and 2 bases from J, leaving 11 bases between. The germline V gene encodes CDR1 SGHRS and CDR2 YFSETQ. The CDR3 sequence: CASSLGAHINTGELFF. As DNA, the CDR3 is TGCGCCAGCAGCTTGGGGGCCCATATAAACACCGGGGAGCTGTTTTTT.

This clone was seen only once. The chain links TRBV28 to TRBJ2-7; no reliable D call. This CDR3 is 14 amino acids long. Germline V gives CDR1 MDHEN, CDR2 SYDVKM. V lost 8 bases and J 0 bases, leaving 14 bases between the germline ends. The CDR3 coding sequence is TGTGCCAGCCGAGTCGGTACTTACTCCTACGAGCAGTACTTC. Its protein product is CASRVGTYSYEQYF.

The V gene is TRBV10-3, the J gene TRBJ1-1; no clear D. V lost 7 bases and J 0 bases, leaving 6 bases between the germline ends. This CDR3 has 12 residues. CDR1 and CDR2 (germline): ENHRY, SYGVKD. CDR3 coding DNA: TGTGCCATCAAAGACTTGAACACTGAAGCTTTCTTT. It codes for CAIKDLNTEAFF.

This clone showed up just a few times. The DNA for the CDR3 is TGTGCCAGCAGCTTACCGGTGTATAATTCACCCCTCCACTTT. Translation gives CASSLPVYNSPLHF. V and J are TRBV7-2 and TRBJ1-6; D remains unclear. The CDR3 length is 14 residues. The V end was cut by 2 bases, the J end by 4 bases, with 6 bases between. Germline-derived CDR1 and CDR2 are SGHTA and FQGNSA.

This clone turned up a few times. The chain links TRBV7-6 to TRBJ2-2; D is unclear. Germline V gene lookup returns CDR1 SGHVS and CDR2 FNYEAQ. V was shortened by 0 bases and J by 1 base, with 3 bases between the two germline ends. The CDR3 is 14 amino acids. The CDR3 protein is CASSLAGNTGELFF. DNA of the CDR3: TGTGCCAGCAGCTTAGCCGGGAACACCGGGGAGCTGTTTTTT. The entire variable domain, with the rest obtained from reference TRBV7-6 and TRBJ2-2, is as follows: GAGVSQSPRYKVTKRGQDVALRCDPISGHVSLYWYRQALGQGPEFLTYFNYEAQQDKSGLPNDRFSAERPEGSISTLTIQRTEQRDSAMYRCASSLAGNTGELFFGEGSRLTVL.

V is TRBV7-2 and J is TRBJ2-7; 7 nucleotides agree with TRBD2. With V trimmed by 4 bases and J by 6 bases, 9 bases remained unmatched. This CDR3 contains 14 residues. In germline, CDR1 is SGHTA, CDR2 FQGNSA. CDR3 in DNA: TGTGCCAGCAGCTCCTCCGGCGGGAGAGGCGAGCAGTACTTC. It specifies CASSSSGGRGEQYF.

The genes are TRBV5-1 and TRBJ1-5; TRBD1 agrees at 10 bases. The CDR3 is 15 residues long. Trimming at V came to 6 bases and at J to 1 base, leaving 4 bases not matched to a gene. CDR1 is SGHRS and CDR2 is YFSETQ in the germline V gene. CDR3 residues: CASNQGQGSNQPQHF. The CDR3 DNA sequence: TGCGCCAGCAACCAGGGACAGGGGAGCAATCAGCCCCAGCATTTT.

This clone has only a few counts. In DNA, the CDR3 is TGTGCCAGCAGGGCCGGACAGGTTGAGAGGCCCCAGCATTTT. Translating gives CASRAGQVERPQHF. The chain combines TRBV2 with TRBJ1-5; 7 nucleotides line up with TRBD1. The CDR3 has 14 amino acids. Looked up from germline, CDR1 is SNHLY and CDR2 is FYNNEI. J was trimmed by 9 bases and V by 6 bases; bases with no gene match: 11. Drawing the rest from reference TRBV2 and TRBJ1-5, the complete variable domain is EPEVTQTPSHQVTQMGQEVILRCVPISNHLYFYWYRQILGQKVEFLVSFYNNEISEKSEIFDDQFSVERPDGSNFTLKIRSTKLEDSAMYFCASRAGQVERPQHFGDGTRLSIL.

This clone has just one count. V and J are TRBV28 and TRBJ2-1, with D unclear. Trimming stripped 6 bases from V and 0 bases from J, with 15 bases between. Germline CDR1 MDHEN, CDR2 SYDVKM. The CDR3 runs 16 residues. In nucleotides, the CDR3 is TGTGCCAGCAGAGATCGTGCGTTTAGCTCCTACAATGAGCAGTTCTTC. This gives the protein CASRDRAFSSYNEQFF.

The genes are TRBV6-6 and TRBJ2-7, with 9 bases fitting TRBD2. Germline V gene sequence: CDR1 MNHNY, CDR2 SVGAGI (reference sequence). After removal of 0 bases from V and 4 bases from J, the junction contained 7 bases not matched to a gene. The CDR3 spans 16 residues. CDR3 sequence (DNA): TGTGCCAGCAGTTACTCCTTCGCGGCGGGAGGGTACGAGCAGTACTTC. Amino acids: CASSYSFAAGGYEQYF.